What follows are 21 T cell receptor beta chains derived from one specimen sequenced in a study of blood T cells in healthy people across ages. Then a second PCR, running about 7 to 11 cycles, was carried out with a sample-barcoded 5' primer and a J-beta primer mix. TCRdb ran MiXCR on the 5' RACE reads and lists one entry per CDR3 protein. The repertoire holds about 1,400,000 distinct CDR3 sequences, around 59% seen once, with 6.5% to 8.5% in the top ten. Sequenced material: blood. These receptors were obtained from a man between 18 and 29 years old in good health.

The CDR3 nucleotides are TGTGCCAGCAGCCAACGTGCCGGACAGGCCACCTACGAGCAGTACTTC. This sequence encodes CASSQRAGQATYEQYF. This chain links TRBV4-2 with TRBJ2-7; 7 bases match TRBD1. The CDR3 is made up of 16 amino acids. V lost 2 bases and J lost 2; bases outside the gene matches: 9. The V gene's germline CDR1 is LGHNA and CDR2 YNFKEQ.

This clonotype has a handful of counts. The J gene is TRBJ2-2, the V gene TRBV12-3 or TRBV12-4, with 13 positions matching TRBD2. The CDR3 extends over 15 amino acids. The V segment lost 4 bases and the J segment 7 bases; nucleotides outside the gene matches: 3. CDR3 in amino acids: CASSSTSGRHGELFF. CDR3 in DNA: TGTGCCAGCAGTTCGACTAGCGGGAGGCACGGGGAGCTGTTTTTT.

This clonotype turned up a few times. The chain employs TRBV20-1 and TRBJ2-7; the D gene is possibly TRBD1 (6 bases). The germline gives CDR1 DFQATT, CDR2 SNEGSKA (reference sequence). The CDR3 runs to 17 residues. V lost 5 bases and J 0 bases, leaving 23 bases between the germline ends. The CDR3 coding sequence is TGCAGTGCTCCCCGCCCCAACAGGGTACTTCTCTCCTACGAGCAGTACTTC. This sequence encodes CSAPRPNRVLLSYEQYF.

The chain carries TRBV11-2 and TRBJ1-1; no reliable D call. CDR1 and CDR2 from the germline V gene are SGHAT and FQNNGV. The CDR3 consists of 12 residues. Trimming removed 5 bases from V and 7 bases from J, with 11 bases in between. This chain's CDR3 is CASSHLGDEAFF. Here the CDR3 DNA reads TGTGCCAGCAGCCACTTGGGTGATGAAGCTTTCTTT.

This chain connects TRBV6-1 to TRBJ1-2; 10 nucleotides agree with TRBD1. Germline V gene sequence: CDR1 MNHNS, CDR2 SASEGT. The J segment lost 4 bases and the V segment lost 7 bases, leaving 6 bases of the junction unmatched. The CDR3 runs 14 residues. The DNA for the CDR3 is TGTGCCAGCACGGACAGGGGGTTTGGCTATGGCTACACCTTC. This codes for CASTDRGFGYGYTF.

The chain has TRBV29-1 and TRBJ2-5; 8 positions agree with TRBD2. With the DNA end fitting TRBJ2-7 better, the J assignment may be wrong. Germline V gives CDR1 SQVTM, CDR2 ANQGSEA. The CDR3 runs to 14 residues. CDR3 bases: TGCAGCGCCCGGATGGGCGGGAGGAACTACGAGCAGTACTTC. Protein product: CSARMGGRNYEQYF.

The genes are TRBV6-6 and TRBJ1-1; D is unresolved. V lost 2 bases to trimming and J lost 4 bases, with 11 bases between them. In germline, CDR1 is MNHNY, CDR2 SVGAGI (reference sequence). The CDR3 length is 14 residues. The CDR3 here is CASSYKAWSTEAFF. In nucleotides, the CDR3 is TGTGCCAGCAGTTACAAGGCCTGGAGCACTGAAGCTTTCTTT.

V gene TRBV6-1 combines with J gene TRBJ2-7; the match to TRBD2 covers 9 bases. Germline-derived CDR1 and CDR2 are MNHNS and SASEGT. J gave up 6 bases and V 4 bases, and 10 bases lay outside the gene matches. The CDR3 contains 15 residues. The CDR3 DNA reads TGTGCCAGCAGTGCTCCTAGCGGGACGGGGTTCGAGCAGTACTTC. Its translation is CASSAPSGTGFEQYF.

The V gene is TRBV5-1, the J gene TRBJ2-7; the D gene could be TRBD1 or TRBD2 (5 bases each). The CDR3 consists of 15 residues. CDR1 and CDR2 (germline): SGHRS, YFSETQ. V lost 1 base and J lost 0, with 11 bases in between. CDR3 bases: TGCGCCAGCAGCTTGCTAGGGACCAGCTCCTACGAGCAGTACTTC. Protein sequence: CASSLLGTSSYEQYF.

The J gene is TRBJ2-5, the V gene TRBV20-1; 11 bases map to TRBD2. CDR3 length: 14 residues. In germline, CDR1 is DFQATT, CDR2 SNEGSKA (reference sequence). Trimming took 3 bases from V and 2 from J; bases not matched to a gene: 2. CDR3 nucleotides: TGCAGTGCTAGCCGACTAGCGGGACAAGAGACCCAGTACTTC. Protein: CSASRLAGQETQYF.

This chain links TRBV4-1 with TRBJ1-5, with D possibly being TRBD1 (5 bases). The CDR3 consists of 16 residues. From germline, CDR1 is MGHRA and CDR2 YSYEKL. Between the trimmed V and J ends, which lost 1 base and 5 bases, there was a span of 15 bases. CDR3 bases: TGCGCCAGCAGCCAAGGTGACGGGGGAGGATATCAGCCCCAGCATTTT. This codes for CASSQGDGGGYQPQHF.

V is TRBV9 and J is TRBJ2-1; D is perhaps TRBD2 (6 bases). Per the germline V gene, CDR1 is SGDLS and CDR2 is YYNGEE. CDR3 size: 14 residues. The germline V and J ends were trimmed by 3 bases and 6 bases, with 13 bases remaining between them. The CDR3 sequence is CASSAPWDSNEQFF. CDR3 DNA sequence: TGTGCCAGCAGCGCCCCATGGGACTCCAATGAGCAGTTCTTC.

The chain is built from TRBV6-2 or TRBV6-3 and TRBJ2-7; 10 bases are shared with TRBD2. Per the germline V gene, CDR1 is MNHEY and CDR2 is SVGEGT. V shed 7 bases and J 3 bases; nucleotides not matched to a gene: 6. CDR3 length: 14 amino acids. CDR3 sequence (DNA): TGTGCCAGCATCCCCAGCGGGGGGGACTACGAGCAGTACTTC. Residues: CASIPSGGDYEQYF.

This clonotype has just a few counts. This chain links TRBV5-1 with TRBJ1-1; 9 bases fit TRBD1. With V trimmed by 4 bases and J by 3 bases, 4 bases remained unmatched. This CDR3 is 14 amino acids long. CDR1 is SGHRS and CDR2 is YFSETQ in the germline V gene. CDR3 nucleotides: TGCGCCAGCAGCCAGGGACAGGGCTACACTGAAGCTTTCTTT. Translated: CASSQGQGYTEAFF.

The V gene is TRBV6-5, the J gene TRBJ1-2, with a weak D call TRBD1 (6 bases). The CDR3 contains 14 residues. The V end lost 2 bases, the J end lost 6 bases, and 13 bases lay between the germline ends. Germline assignment: CDR1 MNHEY and CDR2 SVGAGI. This CDR3 reads CASSYDRGRDGYTF. CDR3 sequence (DNA): TGTGCCAGCAGTTACGATCGGGGGCGCGATGGCTACACCTTC.

This clonotype was detected a few times. V and J are TRBV29-1 and TRBJ2-3; 12 nucleotides agree with TRBD2. Per the germline V gene, CDR1 is SQVTM and CDR2 is ANQGSEA. The ends lost 7 bases at V and 4 bases at J; junction bases unmatched: 9. CDR3 length: 15 residues. The CDR3 DNA sequence: TGCAGCGCCTCAAGGACTAGCGGGATCGCAGATACGCAGTATTTT. Its translation is CSASRTSGIADTQYF.

The V gene is TRBV20-1, the J gene TRBJ1-2; tentatively, D is TRBD1 (6 bases). This CDR3 has 12 residues. Trimming stripped 3 bases from V and 8 bases from J, with 13 bases between. Per germline, CDR1 DFQATT and CDR2 SNEGSKA (reference sequence). Here the CDR3 DNA reads TGCAGTGCTAGGATGGGGGGCGCGGGCTACACCTTC. It yields the protein CSARMGGAGYTF.

The chain employs TRBV28 and TRBJ2-1; 13 nucleotides align to TRBD2. CDR1 and CDR2 from the germline V gene are MDHEN and SYDVKM. CDR3 length: 13 amino acids. Trimming took 8 bases from V and 15 from J; bases not matched to a gene: 10. CDR3: CASRTSGSVGWFF. CDR3 sequence (DNA): TGTGCCAGCCGGACTAGCGGGAGCGTTGGTTGGTTCTTC.

This clonotype occurred once. The chain uses TRBV7-8 and TRBJ1-1; TRBD1 matches at 7 bases. The J segment lost 8 bases and the V segment lost 5 bases, leaving 14 bases of the junction unmatched. CDR3 length equals 15 residues. The germline V gene has CDR1 SGHVS and CDR2 FQNEAQ. The CDR3 nucleotides are TGTGCCAGCAGCCTAATAAGGGGGACAGAACCGGAAGCTTTCTTT. This translates into CASSLIRGTEPEAFF. Filled out from reference TRBV7-8 and TRBJ1-1, the complete variable domain reads GAGVSQSPRYKVAKRGQDVALRCDPISGHVSLFWYQQALGQGPEFLTYFQNEAQLDKSGLPSDRFFAERPEGSVSTLKIQRTQQEDSAVYLCASSLIRGTEPEAFFGQGTRLTVV.

The chain uses TRBV5-8 and TRBJ2-1; D call uncertain. The V and J ends lost 5 bases and 8 bases respectively, with 17 bases between them. This CDR3 comprises 14 residues. Germline loops: CDR1 SGHTS, CDR2 YDEGEE. The CDR3 bases are TGTGCCAGCAGTGACCCGGTCCGAGTCGATGAGCAGTTCTTC. As protein: CASSDPVRVDEQFF. Drawing the rest from reference TRBV5-8 and TRBJ2-1, the complete variable domain is EAGVTQSPTHLIKTRGQQATLRCSPISGHTSVYWYQQALGLGLQFLLWYDEGEERNRGNFPPRFSGRQFPNYSSELNVNALELEDSALYLCASSDPVRVDEQFFGPGTRLTVL.

The V gene is TRBV4-1, the J gene TRBJ2-4, with a tentative D call TRBD1 (5 bases). The J call may be mistaken, given a closer DNA end match to TRBJ2-7. CDR3 length: 16 residues. CDR1 and CDR2 (germline): MGHRA, YSYEKL. This CDR3 reads CASSQLPPGFPYEQYF. The CDR3 region has the DNA TGCGCCAGCAGCCAATTACCACCAGGGTTTCCCTACGAGCAGTACTTC.